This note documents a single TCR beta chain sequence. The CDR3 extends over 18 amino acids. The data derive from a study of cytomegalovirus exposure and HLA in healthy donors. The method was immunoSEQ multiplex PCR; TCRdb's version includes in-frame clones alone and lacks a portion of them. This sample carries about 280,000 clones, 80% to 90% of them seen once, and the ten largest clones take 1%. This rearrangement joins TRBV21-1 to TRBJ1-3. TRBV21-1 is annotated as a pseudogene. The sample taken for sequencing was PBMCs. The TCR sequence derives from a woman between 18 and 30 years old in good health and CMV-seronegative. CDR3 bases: TGTGCCAGTCCCAAGGGGAGGGGGAAATCTCTGGTTGGAAACACCATATATTTT. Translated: CASPKGRGKSLVGNTIYF.